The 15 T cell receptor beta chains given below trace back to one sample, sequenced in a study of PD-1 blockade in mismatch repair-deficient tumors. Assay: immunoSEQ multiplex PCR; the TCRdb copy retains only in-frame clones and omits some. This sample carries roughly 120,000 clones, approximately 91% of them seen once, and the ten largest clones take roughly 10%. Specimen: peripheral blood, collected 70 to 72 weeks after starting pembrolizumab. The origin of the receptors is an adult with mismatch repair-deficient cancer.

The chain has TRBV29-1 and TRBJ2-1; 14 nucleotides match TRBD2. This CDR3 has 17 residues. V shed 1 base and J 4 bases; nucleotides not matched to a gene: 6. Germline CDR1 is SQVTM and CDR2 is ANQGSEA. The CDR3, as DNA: TGCAGCGTTGAAGCCGGGACTAGCGGGAGCTTGTACAATGAGCAGTTCTTC. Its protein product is CSVEAGTSGSLYNEQFF.

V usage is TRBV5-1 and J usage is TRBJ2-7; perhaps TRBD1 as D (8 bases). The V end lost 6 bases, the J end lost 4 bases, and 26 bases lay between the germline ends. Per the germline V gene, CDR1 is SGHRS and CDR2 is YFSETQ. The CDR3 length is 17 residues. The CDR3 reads CASTPNWRTGREYEQYF. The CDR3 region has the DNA TGCGCCAGCACCCCCAACTGGAGGACAGGGAGGGAATACGAGCAGTACTTC.

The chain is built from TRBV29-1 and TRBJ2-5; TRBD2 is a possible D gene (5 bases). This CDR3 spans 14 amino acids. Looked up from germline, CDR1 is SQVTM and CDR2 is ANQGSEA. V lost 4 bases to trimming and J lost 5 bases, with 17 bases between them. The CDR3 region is CSVALRLRGETQYF. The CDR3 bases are TGCAGCGTTGCTTTGAGGCTGCGAGGGGAGACCCAGTACTTC.

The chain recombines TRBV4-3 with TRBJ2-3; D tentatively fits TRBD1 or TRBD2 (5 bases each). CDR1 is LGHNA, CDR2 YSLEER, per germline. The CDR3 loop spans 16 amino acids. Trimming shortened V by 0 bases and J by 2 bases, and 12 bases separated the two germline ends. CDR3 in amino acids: CASSQEPGAVTDTQYF. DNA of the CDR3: TGCGCCAGCAGCCAAGAACCCGGGGCAGTCACAGATACGCAGTATTTT.

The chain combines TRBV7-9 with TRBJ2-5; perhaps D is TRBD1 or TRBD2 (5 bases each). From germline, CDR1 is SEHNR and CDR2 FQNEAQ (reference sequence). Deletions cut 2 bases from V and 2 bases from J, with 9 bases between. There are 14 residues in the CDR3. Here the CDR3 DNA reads TGTGCCAGCAGCTTACCGGGGCATCAAGAGACCCAGTACTTC. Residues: CASSLPGHQETQYF.

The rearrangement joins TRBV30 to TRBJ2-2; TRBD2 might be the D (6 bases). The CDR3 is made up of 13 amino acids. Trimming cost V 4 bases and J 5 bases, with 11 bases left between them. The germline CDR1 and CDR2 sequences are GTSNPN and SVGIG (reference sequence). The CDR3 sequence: CAWNPGRTGELFF. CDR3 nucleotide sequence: TGTGCCTGGAATCCCGGGAGAACCGGGGAGCTGTTTTTT.

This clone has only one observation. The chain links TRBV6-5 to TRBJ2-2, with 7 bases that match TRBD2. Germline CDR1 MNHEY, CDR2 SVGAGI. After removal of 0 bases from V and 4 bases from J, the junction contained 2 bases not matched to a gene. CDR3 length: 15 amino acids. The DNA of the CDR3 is TGTGCCAGCAGTTACTCCGGCGGGAGCACCGGGGAGCTGTTTTTT. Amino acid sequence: CASSYSGGSTGELFF.

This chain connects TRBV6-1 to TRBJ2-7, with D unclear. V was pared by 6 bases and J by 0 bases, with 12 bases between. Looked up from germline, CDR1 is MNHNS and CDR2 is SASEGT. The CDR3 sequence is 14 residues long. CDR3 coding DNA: TGTGCCAGCAGGGCGGACGGCGTCTCCTACGAGCAGTACTTC. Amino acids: CASRADGVSYEQYF.

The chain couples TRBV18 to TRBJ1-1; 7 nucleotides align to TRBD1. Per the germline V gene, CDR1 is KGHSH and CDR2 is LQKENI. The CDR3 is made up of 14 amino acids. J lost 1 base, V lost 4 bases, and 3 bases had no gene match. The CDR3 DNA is TGTGCCAGCTCACTGGACAGGCAGAACACTGAAGCTTTCTTT. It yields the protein CASSLDRQNTEAFF.

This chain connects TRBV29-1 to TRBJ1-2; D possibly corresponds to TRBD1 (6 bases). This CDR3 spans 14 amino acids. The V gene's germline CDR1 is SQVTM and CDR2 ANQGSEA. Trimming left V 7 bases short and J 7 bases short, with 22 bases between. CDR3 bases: TGCAGCGGGTTTTCAGGGGCGCGTTTTCGTGGCTACACCTTC. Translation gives CSGFSGARFRGYTF. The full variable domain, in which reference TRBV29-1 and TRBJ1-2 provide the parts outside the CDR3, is SAVISQKPSRDICQRGTSLTIQCQVDSQVTMMFWYRQQPGQSLTLIATANQGSEATYESGFVIDKFPISRPNLTFSTLTVSNMSPEDSSIYLCSGFSGARFRGYTFGSGTRLTVV.

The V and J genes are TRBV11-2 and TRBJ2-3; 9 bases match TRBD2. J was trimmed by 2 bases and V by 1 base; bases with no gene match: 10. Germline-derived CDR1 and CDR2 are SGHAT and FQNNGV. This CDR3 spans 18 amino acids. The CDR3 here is CASSLVYAGGLVTDTQYF. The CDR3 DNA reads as TGTGCCAGCAGCTTAGTTTATGCGGGAGGGCTCGTCACAGATACGCAGTATTTT.

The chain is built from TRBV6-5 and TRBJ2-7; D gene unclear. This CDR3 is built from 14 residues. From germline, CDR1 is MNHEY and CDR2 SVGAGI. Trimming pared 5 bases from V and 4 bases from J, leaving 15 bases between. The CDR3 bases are TGTGCCAGCAGTGATATTGAGGATCCTTACGAGCAGTACTTC. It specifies CASSDIEDPYEQYF.

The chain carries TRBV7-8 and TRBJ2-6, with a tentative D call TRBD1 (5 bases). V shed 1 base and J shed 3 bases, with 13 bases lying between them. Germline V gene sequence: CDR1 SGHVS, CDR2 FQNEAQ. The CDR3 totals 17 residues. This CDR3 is CASSLGGGLVGANVLTF. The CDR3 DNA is TGTGCCAGCAGCTTAGGGGGCGGTTTGGTTGGGGCCAACGTCCTGACTTTC. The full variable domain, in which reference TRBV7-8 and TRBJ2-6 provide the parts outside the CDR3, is GAGVSQSPRYKVAKRGQDVALRCDPISGHVSLFWYQQALGQGPEFLTYFQNEAQLDKSGLPSDRFFAERPEGSVSTLKIQRTQQEDSAVYLCASSLGGGLVGANVLTFGAGSRLTVL.

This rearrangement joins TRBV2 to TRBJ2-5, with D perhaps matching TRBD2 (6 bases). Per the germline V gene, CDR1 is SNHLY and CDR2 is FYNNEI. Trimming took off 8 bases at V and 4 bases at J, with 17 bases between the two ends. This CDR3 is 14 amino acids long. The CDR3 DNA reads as TGTGCCAGCCACGGGCCCTTCGGGGGAGAGACCCAGTACTTC. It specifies CASHGPFGGETQYF.

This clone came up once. The chain's CDR3 is CATSREREEGRTEAFF. CDR3 DNA: TGTGCCACCAGCAGAGAGAGGGAAGAGGGTCGCACTGAAGCTTTCTTT. The chain links TRBV15 to TRBJ1-1; no clear D gene. The CDR3 has 16 amino acids. Germline lookup yields CDR1 LNHNV and CDR2 YYDKDF (reference sequence). Trimming left V 0 bases short and J 4 bases short, with 15 bases between.